The 14 T cell receptor beta chains in this list originate from one sample, sequenced in a study of blood T cell repertoires in COVID-19. The protocol was immunoSEQ multiplex PCR, while the TCRdb copy is restricted to in-frame clones and leaves out a portion. Among more than 200,000 clones listed, around 90% were seen once. The sample taken for sequencing was peripheral blood. The source of these receptors is a man aged 30-40 years with COVID-19, enrolled during active disease.

V gene TRBV19 combines with J gene TRBJ2-7, with a possible D match to TRBD1 (6 bases). CDR1 and CDR2 from the germline V gene are LNHDA and SQIVND (reference sequence). The CDR3 spans 13 residues. V lost 6 bases and J lost 2, with 11 bases in between. The CDR3 here is CASSRTDTYEQYF. The CDR3 region has the DNA TGTGCCAGTAGCCGGACAGACACCTACGAGCAGTACTTC.

The rearrangement joins TRBV5-1 to TRBJ2-2; D unresolved. Germline V gene data show CDR1 as SGHRS and CDR2 as YFSETQ. Trimming pared 2 bases from V and 1 base from J, leaving 6 bases between. The CDR3 contains 14 residues. This chain's CDR3 is CASSFNWNTGELFF. The DNA for the CDR3 is TGCGCCAGCAGCTTCAACTGGAACACCGGGGAGCTGTTTTTT.

V is TRBV5-4 and J is TRBJ2-7; weak D call: TRBD1 (6 bases). The CDR3 is 14 amino acids. The V and J ends lost 5 bases and 3 bases respectively, with 15 bases between them. The germline V gene encodes CDR1 SGHNT and CDR2 YYREEE (reference sequence). The CDR3 loop is CASREQGLLYEQYF. CDR3 in DNA: TGTGCCAGCAGGGAACAGGGTTTGCTCTACGAGCAGTACTTC.

The chain combines TRBV24-1 with TRBJ1-2; TRBD1 aligns across 7 bases. V gave up 4 bases and J gave up 3 bases; unmatched junction bases: 1. The CDR3 totals 13 residues. Germline-derived CDR1 and CDR2 are KGHDR and SFDVKD. DNA of the CDR3: TGTGCCACCAGTGAAGACAGGGACTATGGCTACACCTTC. Encoded protein: CATSEDRDYGYTF.

This rearrangement joins TRBV2 to TRBJ1-1; unclear D gene. The CDR3 runs to 14 residues. CDR1 is SNHLY and CDR2 is FYNNEI in the germline V gene. The ends were cut back, 2 bases at V and 0 bases at J, with 7 bases in the middle. Written as DNA, the CDR3 is TGTGCCAGCAGTGAATTAACGGTGAACACTGAAGCTTTCTTT. Residues: CASSELTVNTEAFF.

Here the CDR3 DNA reads TGTGCCACCAGTGACCCTAGCGGGGGGACTAACACCGGGGAGCTGTTTTTT. It translates to CATSDPSGGTNTGELFF. J is TRBJ2-2 and V is TRBV24-1; 11 bases map to TRBD2. The ends lost 4 bases at V and 2 bases at J; junction bases unmatched: 5. Germline assignment: CDR1 KGHDR and CDR2 SFDVKD. The CDR3 sequence is 17 residues long.

The chain joins TRBV13 to TRBJ1-2, with a tentative D call TRBD1 (6 bases). V was shortened by 2 bases and J by 4 bases, with 17 bases between the two germline ends. The CDR3 consists of 16 residues. Germline loops: CDR1 PRHDT, CDR2 FYEKMQ (reference sequence). This chain's CDR3 is CASSLMGGQNLYGYTF. The CDR3 nucleotides read TGTGCCAGCAGCTTAATGGGGGGGCAGAATCTCTATGGCTACACCTTC.

The V and J genes are TRBV4-1 and TRBJ1-2, with D tentatively TRBD1 (6 bases). The V end lost 0 bases, the J end lost 6 bases, and 11 bases lay between the germline ends. The CDR3 runs to 14 residues. Germline CDR1 MGHRA, CDR2 YSYEKL. CDR3 sequence: CASSQDQNRDGYTF. DNA for the CDR3: TGCGCCAGCAGCCAAGACCAAAACAGGGATGGCTACACCTTC.

V usage is TRBV11-2 and J usage is TRBJ2-7; 9 nucleotides align to TRBD1. CDR1 and CDR2 from the germline V gene are SGHAT and FQNNGV. The CDR3 spans 14 residues. Losses at the gene ends were 5 bases for V and 3 bases for J; bases not matched to a gene: 5. The CDR3 region is CASSQLDRGYEQYF. In nucleotides, the CDR3 is TGTGCCAGCAGCCAATTGGACAGGGGCTACGAGCAGTACTTC.

The chain links TRBV7-2 to TRBJ2-1; TRBD2 is a possible D gene (8 bases). CDR1 and CDR2 from the germline V gene are SGHTA and FQGNSA. V was pared by 6 bases and J by 3 bases, with 24 bases between. The CDR3 is 18 amino acids. Here the CDR3 DNA reads TGTGCCAGCAGGTCACCCCCCGGGAGGGGGCCTTTCTACAATGAGCAGTTCTTC. Amino acids: CASRSPPGRGPFYNEQFF. The full variable domain, completed using reference TRBV7-2 and TRBJ2-1, is GAGVSQSPSNKVTEKGKDVELRCDPISGHTALYWYRQSLGQGLEFLIYFQGNSAPDKSGLPSDRFSAERTGGSVSTLTIQRTQQEDSAVYLCASRSPPGRGPFYNEQFFGPGTRLTVL.

The genes are TRBV28 and TRBJ2-2, with D hard to call. Germline CDR1 is MDHEN and CDR2 is SYDVKM. CDR3 length equals 11 residues. V was clipped by 5 bases and J by 9 bases, with 7 bases between them. DNA of the CDR3: TGTGCCAGCAGTCGTCCTCGGGAGCTGTTTTTT. As protein: CASSRPRELFF.

The CDR3 DNA reads as TGTGCCAGCAGCTTAACAGGGAGGGATCCCAAACTGTTTTTT. This sequence encodes CASSLTGRDPKLFF. The chain uses TRBV7-2 and TRBJ1-4; D might be TRBD1 (6 bases). V was clipped by 2 bases and J by 11 bases, with 15 bases between them. The CDR3 is 14 residues long. Per germline, CDR1 SGHTA and CDR2 FQGNSA.

The chain links TRBV7-3 to TRBJ2-7; 7 bases are a match to TRBD2. The V segment lost 2 bases and the J segment 3 bases; nucleotides outside the gene matches: 7. Germline-derived CDR1 and CDR2 are SGHTA and FQGTGA. The CDR3 has 15 amino acids. CDR3 DNA: TGTGCCAGCAGCTTAGGGCAGGGAGGGTTCTACGAGCAGTACTTC. It codes for CASSLGQGGFYEQYF.

The chain couples TRBV5-1 to TRBJ2-7; 7 nucleotides match TRBD2. Germline CDR1 reads SGHRS; CDR2 reads YFSETQ. V trimming: 0 bases; J trimming: 6 bases; junction bases outside the gene matches: 9. This CDR3 comprises 15 residues. The CDR3 region is CASSLGGPTGGEQYF. CDR3 DNA sequence: TGCGCCAGCAGCTTGGGGGGCCCAACGGGAGGCGAGCAGTACTTC.